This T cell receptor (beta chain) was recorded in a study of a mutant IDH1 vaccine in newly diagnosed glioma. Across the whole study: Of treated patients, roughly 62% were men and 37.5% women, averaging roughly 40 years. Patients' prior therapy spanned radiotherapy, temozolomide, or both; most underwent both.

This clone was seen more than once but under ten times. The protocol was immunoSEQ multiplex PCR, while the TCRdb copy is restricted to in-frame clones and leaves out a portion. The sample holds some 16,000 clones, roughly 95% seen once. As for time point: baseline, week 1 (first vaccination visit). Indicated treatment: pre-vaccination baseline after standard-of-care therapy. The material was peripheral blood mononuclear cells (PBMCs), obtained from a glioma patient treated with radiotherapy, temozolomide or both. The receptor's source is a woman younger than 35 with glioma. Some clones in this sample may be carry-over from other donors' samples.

The CDR3 is CSVASTSPDQPQHF. The DNA for the CDR3 is TGCAGCGTTGCGAGTACCAGTCCGGATCAGCCCCAGCATTTT. The chain couples TRBV29-1 to TRBJ1-5; D unresolved. CDR3 length equals 14 residues. The ends were cut back, 4 bases at V and 5 bases at J, with 15 bases in the middle. Germline V gives CDR1 SQVTM, CDR2 ANQGSEA.